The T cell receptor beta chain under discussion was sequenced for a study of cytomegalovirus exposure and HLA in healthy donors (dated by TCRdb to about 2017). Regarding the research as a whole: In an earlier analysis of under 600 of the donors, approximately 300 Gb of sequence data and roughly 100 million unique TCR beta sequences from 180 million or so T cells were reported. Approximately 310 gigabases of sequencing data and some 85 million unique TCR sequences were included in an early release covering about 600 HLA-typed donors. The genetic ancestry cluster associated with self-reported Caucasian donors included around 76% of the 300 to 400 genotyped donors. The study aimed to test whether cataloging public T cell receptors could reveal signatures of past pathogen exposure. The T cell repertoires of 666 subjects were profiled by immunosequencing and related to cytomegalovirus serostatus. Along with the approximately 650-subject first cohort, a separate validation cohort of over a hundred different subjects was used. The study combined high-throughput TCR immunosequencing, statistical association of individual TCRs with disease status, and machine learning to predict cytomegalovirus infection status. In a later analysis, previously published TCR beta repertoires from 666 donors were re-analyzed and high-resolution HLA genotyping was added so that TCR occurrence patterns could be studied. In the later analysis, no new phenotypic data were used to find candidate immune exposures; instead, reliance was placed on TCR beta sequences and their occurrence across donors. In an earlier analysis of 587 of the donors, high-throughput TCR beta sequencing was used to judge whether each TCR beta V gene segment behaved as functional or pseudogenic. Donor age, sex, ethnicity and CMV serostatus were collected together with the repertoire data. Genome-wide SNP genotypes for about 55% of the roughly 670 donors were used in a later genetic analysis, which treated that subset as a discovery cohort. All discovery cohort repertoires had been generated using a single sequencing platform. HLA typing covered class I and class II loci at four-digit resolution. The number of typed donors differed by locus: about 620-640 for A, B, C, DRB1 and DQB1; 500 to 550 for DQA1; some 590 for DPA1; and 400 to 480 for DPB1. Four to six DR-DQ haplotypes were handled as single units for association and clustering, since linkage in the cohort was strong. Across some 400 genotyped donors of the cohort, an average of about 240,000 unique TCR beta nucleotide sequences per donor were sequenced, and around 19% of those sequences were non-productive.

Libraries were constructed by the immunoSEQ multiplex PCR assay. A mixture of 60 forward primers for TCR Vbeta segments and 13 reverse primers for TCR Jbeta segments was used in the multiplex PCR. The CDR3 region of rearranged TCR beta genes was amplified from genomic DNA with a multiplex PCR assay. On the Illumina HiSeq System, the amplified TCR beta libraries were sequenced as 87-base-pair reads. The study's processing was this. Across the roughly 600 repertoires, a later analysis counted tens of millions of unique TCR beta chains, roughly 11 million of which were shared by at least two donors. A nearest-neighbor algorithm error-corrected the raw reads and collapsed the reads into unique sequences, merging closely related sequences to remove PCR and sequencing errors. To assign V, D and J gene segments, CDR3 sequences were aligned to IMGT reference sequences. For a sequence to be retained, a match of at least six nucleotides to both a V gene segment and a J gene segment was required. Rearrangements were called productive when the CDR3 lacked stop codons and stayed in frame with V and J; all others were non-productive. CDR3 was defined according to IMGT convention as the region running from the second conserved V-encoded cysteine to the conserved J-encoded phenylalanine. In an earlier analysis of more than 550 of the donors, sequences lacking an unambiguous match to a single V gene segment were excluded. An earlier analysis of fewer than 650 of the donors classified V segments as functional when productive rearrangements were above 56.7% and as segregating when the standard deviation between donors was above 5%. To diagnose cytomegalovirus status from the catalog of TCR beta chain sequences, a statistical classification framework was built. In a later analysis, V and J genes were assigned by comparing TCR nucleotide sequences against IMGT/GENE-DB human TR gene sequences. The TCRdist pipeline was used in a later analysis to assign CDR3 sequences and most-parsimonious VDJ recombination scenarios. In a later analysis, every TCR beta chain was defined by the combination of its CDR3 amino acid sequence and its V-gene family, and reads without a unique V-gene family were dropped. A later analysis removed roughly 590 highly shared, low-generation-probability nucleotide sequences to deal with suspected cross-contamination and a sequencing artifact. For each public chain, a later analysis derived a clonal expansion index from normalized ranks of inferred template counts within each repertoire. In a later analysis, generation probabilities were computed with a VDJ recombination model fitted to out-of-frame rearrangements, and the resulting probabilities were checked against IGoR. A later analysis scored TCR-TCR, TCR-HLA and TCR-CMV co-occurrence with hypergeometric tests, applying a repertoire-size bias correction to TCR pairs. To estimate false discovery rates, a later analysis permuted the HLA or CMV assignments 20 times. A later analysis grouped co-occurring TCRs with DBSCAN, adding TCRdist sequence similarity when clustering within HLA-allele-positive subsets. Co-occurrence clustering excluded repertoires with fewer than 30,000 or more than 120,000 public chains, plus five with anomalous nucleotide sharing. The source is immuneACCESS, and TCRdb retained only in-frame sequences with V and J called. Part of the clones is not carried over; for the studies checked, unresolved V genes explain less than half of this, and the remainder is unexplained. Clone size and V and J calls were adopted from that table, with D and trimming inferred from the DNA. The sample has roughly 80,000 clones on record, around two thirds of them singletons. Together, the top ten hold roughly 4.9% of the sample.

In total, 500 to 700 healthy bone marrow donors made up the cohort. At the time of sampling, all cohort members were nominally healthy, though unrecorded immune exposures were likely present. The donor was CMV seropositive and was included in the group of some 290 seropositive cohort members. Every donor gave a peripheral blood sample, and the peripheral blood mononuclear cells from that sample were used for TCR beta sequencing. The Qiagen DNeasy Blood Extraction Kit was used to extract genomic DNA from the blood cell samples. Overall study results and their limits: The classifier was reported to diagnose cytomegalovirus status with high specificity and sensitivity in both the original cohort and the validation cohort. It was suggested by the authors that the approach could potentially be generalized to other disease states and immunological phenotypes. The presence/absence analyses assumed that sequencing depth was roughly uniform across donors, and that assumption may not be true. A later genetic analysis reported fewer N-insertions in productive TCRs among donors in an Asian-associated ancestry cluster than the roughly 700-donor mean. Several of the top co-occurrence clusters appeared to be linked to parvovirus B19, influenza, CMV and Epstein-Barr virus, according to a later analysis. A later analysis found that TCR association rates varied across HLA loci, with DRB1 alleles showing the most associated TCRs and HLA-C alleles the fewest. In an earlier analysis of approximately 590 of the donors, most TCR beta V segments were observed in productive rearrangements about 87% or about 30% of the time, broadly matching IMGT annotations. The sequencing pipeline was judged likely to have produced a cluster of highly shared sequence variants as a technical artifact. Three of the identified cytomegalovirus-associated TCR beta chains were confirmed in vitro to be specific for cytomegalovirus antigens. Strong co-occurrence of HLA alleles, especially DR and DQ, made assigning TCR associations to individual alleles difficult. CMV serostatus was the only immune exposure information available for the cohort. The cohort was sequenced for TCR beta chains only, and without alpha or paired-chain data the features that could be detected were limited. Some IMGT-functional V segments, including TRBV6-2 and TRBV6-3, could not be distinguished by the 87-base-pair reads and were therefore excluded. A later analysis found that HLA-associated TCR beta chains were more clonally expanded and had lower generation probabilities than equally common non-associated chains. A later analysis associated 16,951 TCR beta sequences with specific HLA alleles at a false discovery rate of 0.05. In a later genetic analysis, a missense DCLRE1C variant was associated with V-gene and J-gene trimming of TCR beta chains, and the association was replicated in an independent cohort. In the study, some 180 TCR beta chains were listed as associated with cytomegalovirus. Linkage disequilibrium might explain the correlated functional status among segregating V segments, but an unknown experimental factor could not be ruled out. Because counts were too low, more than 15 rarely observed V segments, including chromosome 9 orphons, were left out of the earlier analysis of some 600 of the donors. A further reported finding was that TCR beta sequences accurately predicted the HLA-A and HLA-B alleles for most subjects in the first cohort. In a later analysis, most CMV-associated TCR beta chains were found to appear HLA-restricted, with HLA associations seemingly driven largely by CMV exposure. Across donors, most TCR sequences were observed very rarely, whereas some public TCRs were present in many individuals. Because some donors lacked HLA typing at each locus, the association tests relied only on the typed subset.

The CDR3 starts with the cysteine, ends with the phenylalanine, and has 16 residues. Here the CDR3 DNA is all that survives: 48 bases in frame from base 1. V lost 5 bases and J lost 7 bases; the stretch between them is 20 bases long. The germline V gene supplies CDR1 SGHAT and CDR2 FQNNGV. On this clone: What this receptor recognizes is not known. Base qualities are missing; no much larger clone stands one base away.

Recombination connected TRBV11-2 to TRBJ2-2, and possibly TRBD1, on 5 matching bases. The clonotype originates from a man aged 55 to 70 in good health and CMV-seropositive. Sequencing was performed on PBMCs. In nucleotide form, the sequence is TGTGCCAGCAGCGGCGTCCCCCCCACAGGTTTCGGGGAGCTGTTTTTT. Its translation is CASSGVPPTGFGELFF.